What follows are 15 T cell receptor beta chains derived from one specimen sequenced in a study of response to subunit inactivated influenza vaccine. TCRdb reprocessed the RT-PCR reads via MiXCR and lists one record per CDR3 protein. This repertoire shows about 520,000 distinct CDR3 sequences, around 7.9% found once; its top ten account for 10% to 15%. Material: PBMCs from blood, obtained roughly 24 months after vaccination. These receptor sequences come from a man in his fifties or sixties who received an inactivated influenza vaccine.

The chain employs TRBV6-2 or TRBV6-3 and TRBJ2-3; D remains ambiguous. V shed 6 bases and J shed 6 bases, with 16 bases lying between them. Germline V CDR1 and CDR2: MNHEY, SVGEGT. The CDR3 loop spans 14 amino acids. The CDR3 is CASSDKGGSDTQYF. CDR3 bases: TGTGCCAGCAGCGACAAGGGTGGTTCGGATACGCAGTATTTT.

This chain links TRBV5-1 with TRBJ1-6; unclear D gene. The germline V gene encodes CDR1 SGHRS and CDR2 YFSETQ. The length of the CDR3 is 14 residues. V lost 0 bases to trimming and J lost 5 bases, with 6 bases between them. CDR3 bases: TGCGCCAGCAGCTTGGAGGCAGATAATTCACCCCTCCACTTT. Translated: CASSLEADNSPLHF.

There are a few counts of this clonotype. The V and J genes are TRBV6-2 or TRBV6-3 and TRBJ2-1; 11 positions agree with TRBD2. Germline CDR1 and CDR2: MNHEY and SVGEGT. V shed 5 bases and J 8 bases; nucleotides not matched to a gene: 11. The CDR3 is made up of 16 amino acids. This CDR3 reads CASSTGLTSGTHEQFF. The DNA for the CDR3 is TGTGCCAGCAGTACGGGCCTGACTAGCGGGACCCATGAGCAGTTCTTC.

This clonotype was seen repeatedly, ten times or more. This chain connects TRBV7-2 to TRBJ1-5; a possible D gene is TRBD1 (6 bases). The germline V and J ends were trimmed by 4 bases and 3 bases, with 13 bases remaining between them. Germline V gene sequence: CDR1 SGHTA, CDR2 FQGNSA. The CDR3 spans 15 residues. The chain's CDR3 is CASSWVGGANQPQHF. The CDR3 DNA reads TGTGCCAGCAGCTGGGTCGGGGGGGCCAATCAGCCCCAGCATTTT.

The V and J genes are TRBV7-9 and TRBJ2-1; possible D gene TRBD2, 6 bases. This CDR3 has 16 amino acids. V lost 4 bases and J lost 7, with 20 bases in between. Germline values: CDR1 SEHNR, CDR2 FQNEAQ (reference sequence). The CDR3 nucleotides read TGTGCCAGCAGCTCCCCCTCCCTAGGGGACTTTAATGAGCAGTTCTTC. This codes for CASSSPSLGDFNEQFF.

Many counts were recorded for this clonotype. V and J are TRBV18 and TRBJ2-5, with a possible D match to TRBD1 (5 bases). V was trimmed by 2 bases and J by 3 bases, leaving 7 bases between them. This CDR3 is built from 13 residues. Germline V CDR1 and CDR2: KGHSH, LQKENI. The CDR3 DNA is TGTGCCAGCTCACCAGGGGCAAAAGAGACCCAGTACTTC. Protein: CASSPGAKETQYF.

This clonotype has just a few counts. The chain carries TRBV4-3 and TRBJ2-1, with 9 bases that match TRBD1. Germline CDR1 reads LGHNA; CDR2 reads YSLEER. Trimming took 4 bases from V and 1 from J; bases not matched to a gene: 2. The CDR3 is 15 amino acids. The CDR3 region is CASSRTGASYNEQFF. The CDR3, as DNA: TGCGCCAGCAGCCGGACAGGGGCTTCCTACAATGAGCAGTTCTTC.

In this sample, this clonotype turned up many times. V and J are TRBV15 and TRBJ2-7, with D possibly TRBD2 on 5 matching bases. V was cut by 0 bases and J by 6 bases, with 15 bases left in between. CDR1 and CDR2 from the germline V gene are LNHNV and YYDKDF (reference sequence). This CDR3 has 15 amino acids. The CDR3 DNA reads TGTGCCACCAGCAGAGACAGAGGGCGAAGGAGCGAGCAGTACTTC. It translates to CATSRDRGRRSEQYF.

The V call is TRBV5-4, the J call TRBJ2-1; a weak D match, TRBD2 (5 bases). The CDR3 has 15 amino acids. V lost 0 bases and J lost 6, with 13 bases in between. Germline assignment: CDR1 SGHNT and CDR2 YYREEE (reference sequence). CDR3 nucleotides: TGTGCCAGCAGCTTGGCTGGGATGAGGGCCAATGAGCAGTTCTTC. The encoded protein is CASSLAGMRANEQFF.

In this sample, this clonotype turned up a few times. CDR3 loop: CSAYSAENGYTF. CDR3 DNA: TGCAGTGCGTACTCCGCCGAAAATGGCTACACCTTC. The chain links TRBV20-1 to TRBJ1-2; unclear D gene. CDR3 length: 12 amino acids. The V and J ends lost 6 bases and 6 bases respectively, with 14 bases between them. Germline values: CDR1 DFQATT, CDR2 SNEGSKA (reference sequence).

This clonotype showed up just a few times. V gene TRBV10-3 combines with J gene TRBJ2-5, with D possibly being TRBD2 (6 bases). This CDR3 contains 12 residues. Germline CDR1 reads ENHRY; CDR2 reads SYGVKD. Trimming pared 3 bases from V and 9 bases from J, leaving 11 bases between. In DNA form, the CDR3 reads TGTGCCATCAGTGACTTGCGGGAAGCCCAGTACTTC. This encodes CAISDLREAQYF.

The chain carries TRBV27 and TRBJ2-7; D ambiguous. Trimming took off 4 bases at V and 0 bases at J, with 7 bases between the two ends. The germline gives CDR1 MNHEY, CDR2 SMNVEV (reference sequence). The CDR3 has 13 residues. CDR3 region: CASSYASSYEQYF. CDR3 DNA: TGTGCCAGCAGTTACGCCAGCTCCTACGAGCAGTACTTC.

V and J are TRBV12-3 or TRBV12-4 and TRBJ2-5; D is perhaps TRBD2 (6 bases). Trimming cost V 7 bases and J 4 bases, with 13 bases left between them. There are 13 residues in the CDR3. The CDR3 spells CASNYYGGETQYF. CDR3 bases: TGTGCCAGCAACTACTACGGGGGAGAGACCCAGTACTTC.

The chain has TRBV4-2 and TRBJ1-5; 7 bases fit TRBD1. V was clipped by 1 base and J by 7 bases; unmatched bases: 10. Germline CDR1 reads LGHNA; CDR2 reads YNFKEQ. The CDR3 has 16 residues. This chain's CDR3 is CASSQGKGGWEQPQHF. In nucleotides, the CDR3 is TGTGCCAGCAGCCAAGGGAAAGGGGGCTGGGAACAGCCCCAGCATTTT.

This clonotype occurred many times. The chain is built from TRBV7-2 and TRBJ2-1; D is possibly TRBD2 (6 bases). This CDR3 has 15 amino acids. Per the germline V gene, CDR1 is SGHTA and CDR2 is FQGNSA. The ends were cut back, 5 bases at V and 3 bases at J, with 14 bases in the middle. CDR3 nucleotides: TGTGCCAGCAGCCTTTCGGGACTCTTCTACAATGAGCAGTTCTTC. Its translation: CASSLSGLFYNEQFF.